The present T cell receptor (beta chain) was sequenced within a study of STAT5B mutations in CD4+ large granular lymphocyte leukemia. Background on the study: Among healthy controls, a particular HLA allele went with more CDR3 'QG' motifs.

General study points: No patients shared main leukemic clonotypes, though around 25% appeared at low frequency elsewhere. TRBV06-family usage was enriched in top patient clones (8/27) versus controls (2/35). Without putative leukemic clones, patient CD4-sorted repertoires remained more clonal than healthy CD4+ repertoires.

Deletions cut 2 bases from V and 7 bases from J, with 14 bases between. The CDR3 spans 14 residues. Germline assignment: CDR1 MNHEY and CDR2 SVGAGI. This clone was detected a few times. Its matching antigen is unknown. Measured with immunoSEQ multiplex PCR; TCRdb has only the in-frame clones, and not every one. The sample includes approximately 25,000 clones, around two thirds of them seen just once. The sequence derives from a human donor in good health. The chain is built from TRBV6-5 and TRBJ1-2; a possible D gene is TRBD1 (6 bases). The sample was CD4+ T cells from blood buffy coats. This chain's CDR3 is CASSYGQSMGGYTF. In DNA, the CDR3 is TGTGCCAGCAGTTACGGACAGTCTATGGGTGGCTACACCTTC.